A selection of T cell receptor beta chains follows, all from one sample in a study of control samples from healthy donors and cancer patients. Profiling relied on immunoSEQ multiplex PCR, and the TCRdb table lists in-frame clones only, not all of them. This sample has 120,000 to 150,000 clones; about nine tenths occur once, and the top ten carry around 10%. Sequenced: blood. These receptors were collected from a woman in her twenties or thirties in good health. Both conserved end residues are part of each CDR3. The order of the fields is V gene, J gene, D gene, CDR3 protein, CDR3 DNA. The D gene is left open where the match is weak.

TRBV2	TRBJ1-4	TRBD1	CASREGAGEKLFF	TGTGCCAGCAGGGAGGGGGCCGGGGAAAAACTGTTTTTT
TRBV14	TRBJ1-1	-	CASSQEYESGTTEAFF	TGTGCCAGCAGCCAAGAATATGAGTCAGGGACCACTGAAGCTTTCTTT
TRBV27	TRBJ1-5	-	CASSFPGQPQHF	TGTGCCAGCAGTTTCCCTGGGCAGCCCCAGCATTTT
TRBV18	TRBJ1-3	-	CASSVTVGRAGNTIYF	TGTGCCAGCTCAGTCACTGTAGGAAGAGCTGGAAACACCATATATTTT
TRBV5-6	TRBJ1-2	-	CASSFGGTTQNYGYTF	TGTGCCAGCAGCTTTGGGGGAACGACACAGAACTATGGCTACACCTTC
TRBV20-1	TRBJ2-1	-	CSASPNAFVNEQFF	TGCAGTGCTAGTCCCAACGCTTTTGTCAATGAGCAGTTCTTC
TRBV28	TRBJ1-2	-	CASSEAGGYGYTF	TGTGCCAGCAGTGAGGCGGGGGGCTATGGCTACACCTTC
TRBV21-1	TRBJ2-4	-	CASSLRGCKRAKNIQYF	TGTGCCAGCAGCCTCCGAGGCTGCAAGAGGGCCAAAAACATTCAGTACTTC
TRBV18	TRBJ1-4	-	CASSPEDRMNEKLFF	TGTGCCAGCTCCCCCGAGGACAGAATGAATGAAAAACTGTTTTTT
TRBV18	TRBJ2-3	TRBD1	CASSWQGGTDTQYF	TGTGCCAGCTCCTGGCAGGGGGGCACAGATACGCAGTATTTT
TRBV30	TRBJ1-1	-	CAWTARENTEAFF	TGTGCCTGGACTGCCAGGGAGAACACTGAAGCTTTCTTT
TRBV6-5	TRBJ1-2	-	CASSMDGDYGYTF	TGTGCCAGCAGTATGGACGGAGACTATGGCTACACCTTC
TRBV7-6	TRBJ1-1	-	CASSPSSQGGNTEAFF	TGTGCCAGCAGCCCCTCTTCCCAGGGAGGGAACACTGAAGCTTTCTTT
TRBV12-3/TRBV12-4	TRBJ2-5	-	CASSFRQETQYF	TGTGCCAGCAGTTTTCGGCAAGAGACCCAGTACTTC
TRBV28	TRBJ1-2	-	CASGSGRVRGYTF	TGTGCCAGCGGGTCCGGCAGGGTGAGGGGCTACACCTTC
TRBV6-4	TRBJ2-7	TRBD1	CASSATGGYEQYF	TGTGCCAGCAGTGCCACAGGGGGCTACGAGCAGTACTTC
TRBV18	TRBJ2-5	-	CASSGADQETQYF	TGTGCCAGCTCAGGAGCGGACCAAGAGACCCAGTACTTC
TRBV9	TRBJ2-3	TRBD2	CASSGLAGDDTQYF	TGTGCCAGCAGCGGACTAGCGGGAGACGATACGCAGTATTTT